These T cell receptor beta chains were read from a single sample in a study of PD-1 blockade in classical Hodgkin lymphoma. The data were produced by immunoSEQ multiplex PCR, yet TCRdb's version contains in-frame clones alone and is incomplete. The sample includes 30,000 or so clones, approximately 91% of them seen just once. Input material: peripheral blood mononuclear cells (PBMCs). All receptors derive from a human donor with classical Hodgkin lymphoma. Each CDR3 is given with its conserved first and last residue. A D gene is named only where the DNA matches it firmly. Where a row states a size, it is once, few, many or the class of an expanded clone; other rows omit it.

clone size	V gene	J gene	D gene	CDR3 DNA	CDR3 protein
NA	TRBV9	TRBJ1-2	NA	TGTGCCAGCAGCGTCGGCCAGGGGAGCTATGGCTACACCTTC	CASSVGQGSYGYTF
NA	TRBV11-2	TRBJ1-5	NA	TGTGCCAGCAGCTTAGGAACCACGGGAGGCAATCAGCCCCAGCATTTT	CASSLGTTGGNQPQHF
NA	TRBV29-1	TRBJ2-3	NA	TGCAGCGTTGAAGTACAGGGTACAGATACGCAGTATTTT	CSVEVQGTDTQYF
NA	TRBV11-2	TRBJ2-7	NA	TGTGCCAGCAGCTTGGACCTGAGCTCCTACGAGCAGTACTTC	CASSLDLSSYEQYF
NA	TRBV29-1	TRBJ2-5	NA	TGCAGCGTTGAGAAAGTCGGGCTAGGGACCCAGTACTTC	CSVEKVGLGTQYF
NA	TRBV5-1	TRBJ1-4	NA	TGCGCCAGCACCCAGGAGCCAACTAATGAAAAACTGTTTTTT	CASTQEPTNEKLFF
NA	TRBV7-9	TRBJ1-2	NA	TGTGCCAGCAGCCTCAATCAGGTCGATGGCTACACCTTC	CASSLNQVDGYTF
NA	TRBV29-1	TRBJ2-5	NA	TGCAGCGTCTGGGGGGTCAGAGAGACCCAGTACTTC	CSVWGVRETQYF
once	TRBV28	TRBJ2-2	NA	TGTGCCAGCAGTAGCTCTGCCACCGGGGAGCTGTTTTTT	CASSSSATGELFF
NA	TRBV9	TRBJ1-3	NA	TGTGCCAGCAGCGAGATCTTGACAGCCTCTGGAAACACCATATATTTT	CASSEILTASGNTIYF
NA	TRBV4-2	TRBJ2-3	NA	TGTGCCAGCAGCCAAGCAAACAGAGGCGCAGATACGCAGTATTTT	CASSQANRGADTQYF
NA	TRBV5-4	TRBJ2-5	NA	TGTGCCAGCAGCTTTCTTTCCGGGTCAAACCAAGAGACCCAGTACTTC	CASSFLSGSNQETQYF
NA	TRBV6-5	TRBJ1-2	NA	TGTGCCAGCAGTTACGGGCAGCGGTATGGCTACACCTTC	CASSYGQRYGYTF
NA	TRBV5-1	TRBJ2-7	TRBD2	TGCGCCAGCAGCTTGGCGGGAGGCAGGAGGGGCCTTGGCAGACAGAAACCCTACGAGCAGTACTTC	CASSLAGGRRGLGRQKPYEQYF
NA	TRBV6-1	TRBJ1-2	TRBD1	TGTGCCAGCAGTGCCCGGGACAGCCACTATGGCTACACCTTC	CASSARDSHYGYTF
NA	TRBV7-9	TRBJ1-1	NA	TGTGCCAGCAGCTTAAGGGGTGTGAACACTGAAGCTTTCTTT	CASSLRGVNTEAFF
NA	TRBV10-3	TRBJ1-4	TRBD1	TGTGCCATCAGTGAGTCAGGGGGCGAGGAAAAACTGTTTTTT	CAISESGGEEKLFF
NA	TRBV6-6	TRBJ1-1	NA	TGTGCCAGCAGTAGCGGGGGGAACACTGAAGCTTTCTTT	CASSSGGNTEAFF
NA	TRBV30	TRBJ2-5	TRBD2	TGTGCCTGGAGTGACCTCATGGGACTACAAGAGACCCAGTACTTC	CAWSDLMGLQETQYF